The next 27 T cell receptor beta chains were all read from a single sample in a study of neurological immune-mediated disorders. TCRdb called the 5' RACE reads again in MiXCR, with one record for every CDR3 protein. The sample carries about 80,000 distinct CDR3 sequences, almost 6% recorded once. Stated time point: longitudinal time-point 2. Sequencing was performed on PBMCs. These receptors all stem from a woman in her fifties or sixties with multiple sclerosis.

The table lists this clonotype with many counts. The chain couples TRBV5-1 to TRBJ2-1, with D unresolved. Per the germline V gene, CDR1 is SGHRS and CDR2 is YFSETQ. Between the trimmed V and J ends, which lost 2 bases and 4 bases, there was a span of 10 bases. There are 14 residues in the CDR3. CDR3 DNA: TGCGCCAGCAGCTTAAGAAACGGTTACAATGAGCAGTTCTTC. The encoded protein is CASSLRNGYNEQFF.

There are many counts of this clonotype. The V call is TRBV6-6, the J call TRBJ1-1, with D uncertain. The CDR3 runs to 15 residues. Germline CDR1 MNHNY, CDR2 SVGAGI (reference sequence). Trimming stripped 1 base from V and 3 bases from J, with 12 bases between. CDR3 coding DNA: TGTGCCAGCAGTTACTTCAAGGCAGTGGACACTGAAGCTTTCTTT. Translating it yields CASSYFKAVDTEAFF.

The table lists this clonotype with many counts. The V gene is TRBV20-1, the J gene TRBJ1-1, with D unclear. CDR1 DFQATT and CDR2 SNEGSKA come from the germline V gene (reference sequence). Trimming took off 2 bases at V and 1 base at J, with 14 bases between the two ends. The CDR3 is 15 amino acids. CDR3 region: CSARSYGGPNTEAFF. The CDR3 region has the DNA TGCAGTGCTAGATCATATGGCGGACCGAACACTGAAGCTTTCTTT.

This clonotype has ten or more counts. The chain recombines TRBV5-1 with TRBJ1-2; D perhaps matches TRBD1 (5 bases). The CDR3 runs to 16 residues. The V gene lost 0 bases and the J gene lost 0 bases, with 12 bases spanning the gap. Germline V lookup: CDR1 SGHRS, CDR2 YFSETQ. In nucleotides, the CDR3 is TGCGCCAGCAGCTTGGTGTCCGACAGTTCTAACTATGGCTACACCTTC. Its protein is CASSLVSDSSNYGYTF.

This clonotype was seen a few times. One end of the junction varies from germline; a read error may be responsible. This rearrangement joins TRBV3-1 to TRBJ2-2; 8 bases map to TRBD2. This CDR3 is 16 amino acids long. CDR1 and CDR2 (germline): LGHDT, YNNKEL (reference sequence). The CDR3 region is CASSLPLSGNPGELFF. Here the CDR3 DNA reads TGTGCCAGCAGCTTACCTCTTAGCGGGAACCCCGGGGAGCTGTTTTTT.

This clonotype was observed many times. The J gene is TRBJ2-3, the V gene TRBV29-1; 8 bases align to TRBD2. The CDR3 extends over 13 amino acids. CDR1 SQVTM and CDR2 ANQGSEA come from the germline V gene. J was trimmed by 8 bases and V by 2 bases; bases with no gene match: 6. The CDR3 region has the DNA TGCAGCGTTGAAAGCCGGGAGGGAGCTACGCAGTATTTT. This codes for CSVESREGATQYF.

The rearrangement uses TRBV5-1 and TRBJ1-1; D is unclear. The germline V gene encodes CDR1 SGHRS and CDR2 YFSETQ. This CDR3 spans 17 amino acids. V was trimmed by 0 bases and J by 0 bases, leaving 15 bases between them. The CDR3 loop is CASSLEMMGGLNTEAFF. The CDR3 bases are TGCGCCAGCAGCTTGGAGATGATGGGAGGGTTGAACACTGAAGCTTTCTTT.

This clonotype was observed many times. This rearrangement joins TRBV5-1 to TRBJ2-2, with D unclear. This CDR3 spans 14 amino acids. The V end lost 4 bases, the J end lost 0 bases, and 7 bases lay between the germline ends. Germline-derived CDR1 and CDR2 are SGHRS and YFSETQ. CDR3 sequence: CASSENANTGELFF. The CDR3 DNA reads TGCGCCAGCAGCGAAAATGCGAACACCGGGGAGCTGTTTTTT.

This clonotype was seen many times. The V gene is TRBV6-6, the J gene TRBJ2-7; 10 nucleotides agree with TRBD2. The trim removed 6 bases at V and 3 bases at J, leaving 17 bases unmatched. This CDR3 contains 18 residues. CDR1 is MNHNY and CDR2 is SVGAGI in the germline V gene (reference sequence). In DNA form, the CDR3 reads TGTGCCAGCAGCCAACTTAGCTCCTTAGCGGGGGGACTCTACGAGCAGTACTTC. Amino acids: CASSQLSSLAGGLYEQYF.

This clonotype was detected ten times or more. The chain joins TRBV20-1 to TRBJ1-2; 7 nucleotides match TRBD1. The J segment lost 3 bases and the V segment lost 7 bases, leaving 5 bases of the junction unmatched. The CDR3 loop spans 12 amino acids. Germline V gene data show CDR1 as DFQATT and CDR2 as SNEGSKA (reference sequence). DNA of the CDR3: TGCAGTGGGGTAGGACAGGACTATGGCTACACCTTC. It codes for CSGVGQDYGYTF.

The table lists this clonotype with many counts. V gene TRBV20-1 combines with J gene TRBJ2-7; D possibly matches TRBD1 or TRBD2 (5 bases each). CDR1 is DFQATT, CDR2 SNEGSKA, per germline (reference sequence). The CDR3 spans 15 residues. V was cut by 1 base and J by 6 bases, with 19 bases left in between. This chain's CDR3 is CSARVPAGRPLEQYF. CDR3 nucleotides: TGCAGTGCTAGAGTTCCGGCAGGGAGACCGCTCGAGCAGTACTTC.

This clonotype was recorded at least ten times. The rearrangement joins TRBV4-2 to TRBJ2-1, with D perhaps matching TRBD1 or TRBD2 (6 bases each). Germline CDR1 is LGHNA and CDR2 is YNFKEQ. V lost 0 bases, J lost 0 bases, and 9 bases lay in between. This CDR3 is 16 amino acids long. Written as DNA, the CDR3 is TGTGCCAGCAGCCAAGATAGGGGGGACTCCTACAATGAGCAGTTCTTC. It yields the protein CASSQDRGDSYNEQFF.

As for this clonotype: A read error may explain this, as a much larger clone is one base away. V usage is TRBV12-3 or TRBV12-4 and J usage is TRBJ1-1; a weak D match, TRBD1 (6 bases). Deletions cut 6 bases from V and 7 bases from J, with 12 bases between. The CDR3 contains 12 residues. The CDR3 sequence is CASRRGADEAFF. The CDR3 region has the DNA TGTGCCAGCAGAAGGGGGGCAGATGAAGCTTTCTTT.

This clonotype was recorded at least ten times. This chain uses TRBV7-2 with TRBJ1-5; 7 nucleotides line up with TRBD1. CDR3 length equals 14 residues. Per germline, CDR1 SGHTA and CDR2 FQGNSA. Trimming removed 5 bases from V and 7 bases from J; junction bases left unmatched: 8. CDR3 sequence reads: CASSTMTGYQPQHF. The CDR3 DNA sequence: TGTGCCAGCAGCACCATGACAGGGTACCAGCCCCAGCATTTT.

This clonotype showed up many times. The chain employs TRBV11-2 and TRBJ1-4, with 7 bases lining up with TRBD1. With V trimmed by 6 bases and J by 8 bases, 6 bases remained unmatched. CDR1 SGHAT and CDR2 FQNNGV come from the germline V gene. This CDR3 has 13 amino acids. Written as DNA, the CDR3 is TGTGCCAGCAGTTCTAGACAGGGCGAAAAACTGTTTTTT. Protein product: CASSSRQGEKLFF. The full variable domain, its missing parts supplied by reference TRBV11-2 and TRBJ1-4, is EAGVAQSPRYKIIEKRQSVAFWCNPISGHATLYWYQQILGQGPKLLIQFQNNGVVDDSQLPKDRFSAERLKGVDSTLKIQPAKLEDSAVYLCASSSRQGEKLFFGSGTQLSVL.

This clonotype appeared many times. The genes are TRBV14 and TRBJ1-2; D might be TRBD1 (5 bases). V dropped 5 bases and J dropped 4 bases, with 8 bases sitting between them. CDR3 size: 12 residues. Germline V gene data show CDR1 as SGHDN and CDR2 as FVKESK. CDR3: CASSATAYGYTF. Written as DNA, the CDR3 is TGTGCCAGCAGCGCGACAGCCTATGGCTACACCTTC.

The sample holds many counts of this clonotype. The rearrangement uses TRBV5-1 and TRBJ1-2; a weak D match, TRBD1 (5 bases). Trimming took off 4 bases at V and 4 bases at J, with 14 bases between the two ends. The CDR3 totals 14 residues. From germline, CDR1 is SGHRS and CDR2 YFSETQ. CDR3 sequence (DNA): TGCGCCAGCAGCCATGGGCAGGGTAGCTATGGCTACACCTTC. Translated: CASSHGQGSYGYTF.

This clonotype appeared many times. The chain employs TRBV3-1 and TRBJ1-6; D unresolved. CDR1 is LGHDT and CDR2 is YNNKEL in the germline V gene (reference sequence). V was clipped by 0 bases and J by 13 bases, with 13 bases between them. This CDR3 comprises 14 residues. The CDR3 sequence is CASSQEGWNSPLHF. CDR3 coding DNA: TGTGCCAGCAGCCAAGAGGGTTGGAACTCGCCCCTCCACTTT. Drawing the rest from reference TRBV3-1 and TRBJ1-6, the complete variable domain is DTAVSQTPKYLVTQMGNDKSIKCEQNLGHDTMYWYKQDSKKFLKIMFSYNNKELIINETVPNRFSPKSPDKAHLNLHINSLELGDSAVYFCASSQEGWNSPLHFGNGTRLTVT.

This clonotype was seen at least ten times. This chain connects TRBV7-2 to TRBJ1-5; D perhaps matches TRBD1 (6 bases). V was cut by 5 bases and J by 3 bases, with 14 bases left in between. The CDR3 covers 15 residues. Germline CDR1 and CDR2: SGHTA and FQGNSA. The CDR3 protein is CASSLGGQTNQPQHF. The CDR3 nucleotides read TGTGCCAGCAGCCTAGGGGGACAAACCAATCAGCCCCAGCATTTT.

This clonotype came up many times. The gene calls are TRBV6-5 and TRBJ2-7, with TRBD1 matching over 7 bases. Trimming took 6 bases from V and 4 from J; bases not matched to a gene: 9. Germline lookup yields CDR1 MNHEY and CDR2 SVGAGI. This CDR3 spans 14 amino acids. DNA of the CDR3: TGTGCCAGCAGCCCCGGGACAGCTGGGTACGAGCAGTACTTC. Translation: CASSPGTAGYEQYF.

This clonotype has at least ten counts. This chain joins TRBV12-3 or TRBV12-4 and TRBJ2-3; 7 bases fit TRBD1. Trimming took 7 bases from V and 2 from J; bases not matched to a gene: 9. The CDR3 has 15 amino acids. The CDR3 reads CASTAKGQYTDTQYF. The CDR3 bases are TGTGCCAGCACTGCTAAGGGACAGTACACAGATACGCAGTATTTT.

This clonotype came up many times. The chain couples TRBV29-1 to TRBJ1-2; 7 nucleotides match TRBD1. The length of the CDR3 is 14 residues. Germline loops: CDR1 SQVTM, CDR2 ANQGSEA. The V segment lost 3 bases and the J segment 8 bases; nucleotides outside the gene matches: 12. The CDR3 region has the DNA TGCAGCGTTGATAGGGGGCCGGAGTTAGGAGGCTACACCTTC. It codes for CSVDRGPELGGYTF.

This clonotype was observed at least ten times. The rearrangement joins TRBV6-5 to TRBJ1-2; D uncertain. The CDR3 covers 15 residues. CDR1 MNHEY and CDR2 SVGAGI come from the germline V gene. Trimming left V 6 bases short and J 3 bases short, with 17 bases between. The DNA of the CDR3 is TGTGCCAGCAGACGCGGTCAGAGAACCGACTATGGCTACACCTTC. Amino acids: CASRRGQRTDYGYTF.

There are a few counts of this clonotype. The chain couples TRBV11-3 to TRBJ1-2, with D tentatively TRBD1 (6 bases). Germline CDR1 is SGHNT and CDR2 is YENEEA. V was cut by 1 base and J by 8 bases, with 8 bases left in between. The CDR3 covers 12 residues. As DNA, the CDR3 is TGTGCCAGCAGCTTAGCAGGGGACGGCTACACCTTC. Translation gives CASSLAGDGYTF.

The table lists this clonotype with many counts. This chain uses TRBV10-3 with TRBJ2-7; D possibly uses TRBD1 or TRBD2 (6 bases each). Germline CDR1 is ENHRY and CDR2 is SYGVKD. This CDR3 is 15 amino acids long. V was trimmed by 2 bases and J by 4 bases, leaving 15 bases between them. The CDR3 protein is CAISEASGGAYEQYF. DNA for the CDR3: TGTGCCATCAGTGAGGCTTCCGGGGGCGCATACGAGCAGTACTTC.

This clonotype was seen at least ten times. The chain joins TRBV20-1 to TRBJ1-2, with D unresolved. The germline CDR1 and CDR2 sequences are DFQATT and SNEGSKA (reference sequence). CDR3 length equals 14 residues. Trimming removed 0 bases at V and 8 bases at J, with 16 bases between. Here the CDR3 reads CSARDGQRFLGYTF. CDR3 bases: TGCAGTGCTAGAGACGGGCAGCGCTTCTTAGGCTACACCTTC.

This clonotype was observed many times. The V gene is TRBV19, the J gene TRBJ2-3; TRBD2 is a possible D gene (6 bases). Germline V gene lookup returns CDR1 LNHDA and CDR2 SQIVND (reference sequence). V lost 4 bases and J 2 bases, leaving 10 bases between the germline ends. The CDR3 is 14 amino acids. CDR3 bases: TGTGCCAGTAGTAGGGGACTCCTCACAGATACGCAGTATTTT. It is translated as CASSRGLLTDTQYF.